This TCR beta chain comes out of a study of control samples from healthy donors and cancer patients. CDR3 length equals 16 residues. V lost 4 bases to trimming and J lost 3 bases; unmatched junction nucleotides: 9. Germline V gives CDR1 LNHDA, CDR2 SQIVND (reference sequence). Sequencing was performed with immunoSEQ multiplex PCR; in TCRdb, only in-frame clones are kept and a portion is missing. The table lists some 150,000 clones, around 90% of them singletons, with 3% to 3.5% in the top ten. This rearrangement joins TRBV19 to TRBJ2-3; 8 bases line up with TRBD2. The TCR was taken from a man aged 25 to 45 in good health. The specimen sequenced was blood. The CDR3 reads CASSNQSGTRTDTQYF. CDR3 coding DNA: TGTGCCAGTAGTAACCAGAGCGGGACTAGGACAGATACGCAGTATTTT.